Listed below are T cell receptor beta chains from one sample, sequenced in a study of blood T cell repertoires in COVID-19. Generated by immunoSEQ multiplex PCR, the TCRdb table keeps only in-frame clones and is missing some. The data show about 50,000 clones, more than 70% seen once. Sequenced: peripheral blood. These receptors all stem from a woman at least 80 years old with acute or convalescent COVID-19. Both conserved end residues are part of each CDR3. D genes are given only for firm matches. The size of a clone is reported for some rows only, either as once, few or many, or as a class for expanded clones.

TRBV6-5	.	.	TRBJ1-6	TGTGCCAGCAAGCCCATGACAGTTCGGAATTCACCCCTCCACTTT	CASKPMTVRNSPLHF
TRBV12-3/TRBV12-4	.	.	TRBJ2-5	TGTGCCAGCAGTTTGGGTAGCGAGACCCAGTACTTC	CASSLGSETQYF
TRBV7-2	.	TRBD1	TRBJ1-2	TGTGCCAGCAGCTTAGATCCGGGACAGGGCTACACCTTC	CASSLDPGQGYTF
TRBV5-1	.	.	TRBJ2-5	TGCGCCAGCAGCTTGGCTCTAGGAGAGACCCAGTACTTC	CASSLALGETQYF
TRBV3-1/TRBV3-2	.	.	TRBJ1-3	TGTGCCAGCAGCCCCGGCCCCGGGACACTTGGAAACACCATATATTTT	CASSPGPGTLGNTIYF
TRBV7-9	.	TRBD1	TRBJ2-3	TGTGCCAGCACCGGGACAGGTAGCACAGATACGCAGTATTTT	CASTGTGSTDTQYF
TRBV9	.	.	TRBJ2-2	TGTGCCAGCAGCGCCCCCCGGGTCACATCGGGGGAGCTGTTTTTT	CASSAPRVTSGELFF
TRBV7-9	.	.	TRBJ1-4	TGTGCCAGCTCGGTCGGGGCGGGGGAAGATGAAAAACTGTTTTTT	CASSVGAGEDEKLFF
TRBV24-1	.	TRBD2	TRBJ2-5	TGTGCCACCAGTCCCGGGCTAGCGGGGGCCCACCAAGAGACCCAGTACTTC	CATSPGLAGAHQETQYF
TRBV5-1	.	TRBD1	TRBJ1-1	TGCGCCAGCAGCTTGGACAGGGGGCGGACCTCGAACACTGAAGCTTTCTTT	CASSLDRGRTSNTEAFF
TRBV7-2	.	TRBD2	TRBJ2-5	TGTGCCAGCAGCTACCGTAGCGGGGGGATTCAAGAGACCCAGTACTTC	CASSYRSGGIQETQYF
TRBV4-1	medium-sized	.	TRBJ2-2	TGCGCCAGCAGCCAACGTTGGCCTAACACCGGGGAGCTGTTTTTT	CASSQRWPNTGELFF
TRBV18	.	TRBD1	TRBJ2-2	TGTGCCAGCTCACCGACAGGGGAGGAAAGCGGGGAGCTGTTTTTT	CASSPTGEESGELFF
TRBV19	.	TRBD1	TRBJ2-2	TGTGCCAGTAGTAGACAGGGGGCGACCGGGGAGCTGTTTTTT	CASSRQGATGELFF
TRBV10-1	.	TRBD1	TRBJ1-5	TGCGCCAGCAGTGAGTCGGGACAGGGATCGCAGCCCCAGCATTTT	CASSESGQGSQPQHF
TRBV6-6	.	.	TRBJ2-3	TGTGCCAGCAGTTACTCAGGGGGGGCCAGGACAGATACGCAGTATTTT	CASSYSGGARTDTQYF
TRBV7-9	.	TRBD2	TRBJ2-3	TGTGCCAGCAGCATAGGACTAGCAGGCTTCTCAGATACGCAGTATTTT	CASSIGLAGFSDTQYF
TRBV18	.	TRBD1	TRBJ1-6	TGTGCCAGCTCACCAGGGGGGACAGGGGTTTGGTCACCCCTCCACTTT	CASSPGGTGVWSPLHF
TRBV6-5	.	.	TRBJ1-1	TGTGCCAGCAGGCCGGGGGGGCGGTACACTGAAGCTTTCTTT	CASRPGGRYTEAFF
TRBV5-5	.	.	TRBJ2-7	TGTGCCAGCAGCTTGGCCAATCGAGAGGGAGGATTCCCCTACGAGCAGTACTTC	CASSLANREGGFPYEQYF
TRBV10-3	few	.	TRBJ1-5	TGTGCCATCAGTTCGGACAGTAGCAATCAGCCCCAGCATTTT	CAISSDSSNQPQHF
TRBV4-1	.	TRBD2	TRBJ2-6	TGCGCCACCAAATCTAGCGGGGGGGCCTTTGGGGCCAACGTCCTGACTTTC	CATKSSGGAFGANVLTF
TRBV19	once	TRBD1	TRBJ2-1	TGTGCCAGTAGTATCGGACAGGGTCGGGGCAATGAGCAGTTCTTC	CASSIGQGRGNEQFF
TRBV7-9	once	TRBD1	TRBJ1-1	TGTGCCAGCAGCTTGGACAGGGGAACTGAAGCTTTCTTT	CASSLDRGTEAFF
TRBV11-3	.	.	TRBJ2-1	TGTGCCAGCAGCGCCGCAGGGTTGGCCAATGAGCAGTTCTTC	CASSAAGLANEQFF
TRBV21-1	.	.	TRBJ1-3	TGTGCCAGACGCAGGGGGCTTGGAAACACCATATATTTT	CARRRGLGNTIYF
TRBV7-9	.	.	TRBJ1-6	TGTGCCGGGGAACAGGGTTCCCCTCTAAATTCACCCCTCCACTTT	CAGEQGSPLNSPLHF
TRBV5-1	.	.	TRBJ2-2	TGCGCCAGCAGCTTGACAGGGGGGGCGAGGGAGCTGTTTTTT	CASSLTGGARELFF
TRBV2	.	TRBD1	TRBJ2-1	TGTGCCAGCAGTCCCGGGACAGGGGGCGGTGAGCAGTTCTTC	CASSPGTGGGEQFF
TRBV11-3	few	TRBD2	TRBJ2-1	TGTGCCAGCAGCCCCGGGACTAGCTATGGCGATGAGCAGTTCTTC	CASSPGTSYGDEQFF
TRBV2	.	TRBD1	TRBJ2-2	TGTGCCAGCAACGGACAGGGGGCGCTTTCCGGGGAGCTGTTTTTT	CASNGQGALSGELFF
TRBV6-5	.	.	TRBJ1-2	TGTGCCAGCAGAGTACCAGGGGATGGCTACACCTTC	CASRVPGDGYTF
TRBV30	once	.	TRBJ2-7	TGTGCCTGGAGCCCTGGCCGAGGCGAGCAGTACTTC	CAWSPGRGEQYF
TRBV19	.	TRBD1	TRBJ1-1	TGTGCCAGTAGTATGGAGACAGGGGGCCTGTCTGACACTGAAGCTTTCTTT	CASSMETGGLSDTEAFF
TRBV11-2	.	.	TRBJ2-3	TGTGCCAGCAGCTCTAACCGGGATTCATCCCAGTATTTT	CASSSNRDSSQYF
TRBV4-2	.	.	TRBJ2-4	TGTGCCAGCAGCCAACCAGCACAGAAAAACATTCAGTACTTC	CASSQPAQKNIQYF
TRBV3-1/TRBV3-2	few	.	TRBJ1-4	TGTGCCAGCAGCCAAATATTCGCTAATGAAAAACTGTTTTTT	CASSQIFANEKLFF
TRBV7-8	.	.	TRBJ1-1	TGTGCCAGCAGCTCCCGCCGCGGGCCGAACACTGAAGCTTTCTTT	CASSSRRGPNTEAFF
TRBV28	.	.	TRBJ1-5	TGTGCCAGCAGCCGGGGGACGGGGTCGCGCAATCAGCCCCAGCATTTT	CASSRGTGSRNQPQHF
TRBV11-2	.	.	TRBJ1-1	TGTGCCAGCAGCTTAGTGGGAGAGAACACTGAAGCTTTCTTT	CASSLVGENTEAFF
TRBV4-2	.	.	TRBJ1-2	TGTGCCAGCAGCCAAGATCGTCGGGGCTACACCTTC	CASSQDRRGYTF
TRBV10-3	.	.	TRBJ2-1	TGTGCCATCAGTGAGTCTCAGGATTCCTACAATGAGCAGTTCTTC	CAISESQDSYNEQFF
TRBV5-1	.	.	TRBJ2-2	TGCGCCAGCAGCTTGGACAGGGCGGGGGAGCTGTTTTTT	CASSLDRAGELFF
TRBV19	.	TRBD1	TRBJ1-6	TGTGCCAGTAGTACTGCTGACAGGGGGCTTTCACCCCTCCACTTT	CASSTADRGLSPLHF
TRBV27	.	TRBD1	TRBJ1-6	TGTGCCAGCAGTCCCGGACAGGCGGTTAGGAATTCACCCCTCCACTTT	CASSPGQAVRNSPLHF